This passage covers 15 T cell receptor beta chains from one sample sequenced in a study of blood T cell repertoires in COVID-19. Data came from immunoSEQ multiplex PCR; TCRdb stores just in-frame clones and leaves some out. The data hold over 90,000 clones, with just over 90% observed a single time. Sample: peripheral blood. Receptors originate from a man in his forties or fifties with acute or convalescent COVID-19.

This clone was observed a single time. The rearrangement joins TRBV18 to TRBJ2-3, with D uncertain. The V and J ends lost 2 bases and 3 bases respectively, with 6 bases between them. There are 13 residues in the CDR3. CDR1 is KGHSH and CDR2 is LQKENI in the germline V gene. CDR3 nucleotides: TGTGCCAGCTCACCAGCCCTAACAGATACGCAGTATTTT. It yields the protein CASSPALTDTQYF.

The chain couples TRBV18 to TRBJ1-5, with D possibly TRBD1 on 6 matching bases. The CDR3 has 16 amino acids. V gave up 2 bases and J gave up 4 bases, with 15 bases separating them. Germline CDR1 KGHSH, CDR2 LQKENI. CDR3 amino acids: CASSPGQTLKNQPQHF. DNA for the CDR3: TGTGCCAGCTCACCAGGACAGACTTTGAAGAATCAGCCCCAGCATTTT.

This chain connects TRBV6-4 to TRBJ2-3; 9 bases align to TRBD1. In germline, CDR1 is MRHNA, CDR2 SNTAGT. V was pared by 5 bases and J by 2 bases, with 2 bases of the junction left unmatched. The CDR3 spans 14 residues. The chain's CDR3 is CASSRDRATDTQYF. In nucleotides, the CDR3 is TGTGCCAGCAGTAGGGACAGGGCCACAGATACGCAGTATTTT.

V and J are TRBV5-6 and TRBJ2-1; D possibly corresponds to TRBD1 (5 bases). The germline V gene encodes CDR1 SGHDT and CDR2 YYEEEE. V lost 0 bases and J 4 bases, leaving 5 bases between the germline ends. This CDR3 is built from 13 residues. The CDR3 DNA sequence: TGTGCCAGCAGCTTGGACAGGTACAATGAGCAGTTCTTC. This sequence encodes CASSLDRYNEQFF. Looking up the rest from reference TRBV5-6 and TRBJ2-1 gives the full variable domain: DAGVTQSPTHLIKTRGQQVTLRCSPKSGHDTVSWYQQALGQGPQFIFQYYEEEERQRGNFPDRFSGHQFPNYSSELNVNALLLGDSALYLCASSLDRYNEQFFGPGTRLTVL.

This clone was observed a few times. CDR3 protein: CASSLAAQRDTEAFF. CDR3 bases: TGTGCCAGCAGCTTAGCCGCTCAGAGGGACACTGAAGCTTTCTTT. The rearrangement uses TRBV5-4 and TRBJ1-1, with D hard to call. Between the trimmed V and J ends, which lost 2 bases and 3 bases, there was a span of 14 bases. CDR1 and CDR2 (germline): SGHNT, YYREEE (reference sequence). The CDR3 length is 15 residues.

This chain uses TRBV27 with TRBJ2-5; D not certain. The CDR3 contains 16 residues. Between the trimmed V and J ends, which lost 0 bases and 5 bases, there was a span of 16 bases. Germline CDR1 MNHEY, CDR2 SMNVEV (reference sequence). The CDR3 DNA is TGTGCCAGCAGTTTATCCGCAGGCCCCAAGTGGGAGACCCAGTACTTC. Its translation is CASSLSAGPKWETQYF.

The chain links TRBV11-2 to TRBJ2-1; 7 bases map to TRBD2. V lost 2 bases, J lost 4 bases, and 5 bases stayed unmatched. Looked up from germline, CDR1 is SGHAT and CDR2 is FQNNGV. The CDR3 runs to 15 residues. The CDR3 reads CASSLRLAEYNEQFF. CDR3 DNA sequence: TGTGCCAGCAGCTTAAGGCTAGCGGAGTACAATGAGCAGTTCTTC.

V is TRBV18 and J is TRBJ2-1; 15 nucleotides line up with TRBD2. J was trimmed by 6 bases and V by 3 bases; bases with no gene match: 3. CDR3 size: 16 residues. Germline assignment: CDR1 KGHSH and CDR2 LQKENI. The CDR3 spells CASSPGGLAGGNEQFF. The CDR3 DNA is TGTGCCAGCTCACCTGGGGGACTAGCGGGAGGCAATGAGCAGTTCTTC. The variable domain in full, with the rest retrieved from reference TRBV18 and TRBJ2-1, is NAGVMQNPRHLVRRRGQEARLRCSPMKGHSHVYWYRQLPEEGLKFMVYLQKENIIDESGMPKERFSAEFPKEGPSILRIQQVVRGDSAAYFCASSPGGLAGGNEQFFGPGTRLTVL.

The genes are TRBV30 and TRBJ1-6, with TRBD1 as a possible D gene (5 bases). CDR3 size: 15 residues. Germline CDR1 is GTSNPN and CDR2 is SVGIG (reference sequence). Trimming stripped 2 bases from V and 7 bases from J, with 15 bases between. Written as DNA, the CDR3 is TGTGCCTGGAGTTCTGCGGGACCGCTAAATTCACCCCTCCACTTT. Its translation is CAWSSAGPLNSPLHF.

The CDR3 loop reads CASSLELETQYF. The CDR3 region has the DNA TGCGCCAGCAGCTTGGAGCTGGAGACCCAGTACTTC. J is TRBJ2-5 and V is TRBV5-1; D gene ambiguous. V lost 0 bases, J lost 5 bases, and 5 bases lay in between. In germline, CDR1 is SGHRS, CDR2 YFSETQ. The CDR3 is made up of 12 amino acids.

V is TRBV18 and J is TRBJ1-1; 11 bases are a match to TRBD1. From germline, CDR1 is KGHSH and CDR2 LQKENI. CDR3 length: 15 residues. Unmatched junction bases numbered 1, after V lost 3 bases and J lost 1 base. The CDR3 protein is CASSPGQGGNTEAFF. The CDR3 DNA reads as TGTGCCAGCTCACCGGGACAGGGGGGGAACACTGAAGCTTTCTTT.

V and J are TRBV6-5 and TRBJ2-5; 7 bases match TRBD2. There are 14 residues in the CDR3. Per the germline V gene, CDR1 is MNHEY and CDR2 is SVGAGI. The V and J ends lost 2 bases and 2 bases, in that order; junction bases with no gene match: 2. The CDR3 DNA follows: TGTGCCAGCAGTTACCTCGGGGGGCAAGAGACCCAGTACTTC. Translated, it gives CASSYLGGQETQYF.

This chain joins TRBV20-1 and TRBJ2-1; weak D call: TRBD2 (7 bases). This CDR3 has 18 residues. Per the germline V gene, CDR1 is DFQATT and CDR2 is SNEGSKA (reference sequence). Trimming cost V 3 bases and J 0 bases, with 21 bases left between them. The chain's CDR3 is CSASGDYRVYSSYNEQFF. DNA of the CDR3: TGCAGTGCTAGTGGGGACTACAGGGTCTACAGCTCCTACAATGAGCAGTTCTTC.

The rearrangement uses TRBV15 and TRBJ1-1; 7 positions match TRBD1. Germline V gene data show CDR1 as LNHNV and CDR2 as YYDKDF (reference sequence). The V segment lost 2 bases and the J segment 7 bases; nucleotides outside the gene matches: 10. The CDR3 is 15 residues long. For the CDR3, the DNA is TGTGCCACCAGCAGATGGACAGGCGGGACTGATGAAGCTTTCTTT. Its translation: CATSRWTGGTDEAFF.

V is TRBV10-2 and J is TRBJ1-5; 10 positions agree with TRBD1. The CDR3 totals 14 residues. The V and J ends lost 4 bases and 7 bases, in that order; junction bases with no gene match: 4. Germline-derived CDR1 and CDR2 are WSHSY and SAAADI. In DNA form, the CDR3 reads TGCGCCAGCAGTGGGACAGGGGGAGAGCAGCCCCAGCATTTT. Its translation: CASSGTGGEQPQHF.